The clone carrying this T cell receptor (beta chain) showed up many times. The antigen remains unidentified. This entry comes from a study of T cells in Graves' hyperthyroidism and ophthalmopathy. Study-wide findings and caveats: Ophthalmopathy was separated from stable hyperthyroidism by a 13 V-J model. Model-based prediction identified ophthalmopathy a median roughly 6.1 months prior to its onset.

Recently diagnosed hyperthyroidism of less than 2 months' duration affected patients aged 18 to 65. Looked up from germline, CDR1 is SGHRS and CDR2 is YFSETQ. Trimming removed 1 base from V and 0 bases from J, with 10 bases in between. The CDR3 contains 15 residues. The investigators amplified TCR beta CDR3 regions from RNA transcripts. First-round RT-PCR of the TCR CDR3 relied on the HTBI primer set. From the multiplex PCR reads, TCRdb called clonotypes with MiXCR, one entry per CDR3 protein. The profile shows about 580,000 distinct CDR3 sequences, approximately 14% of them singletons. The sequence came from a woman under 40 with Graves' hyperthyroidism that later progressed to Graves' ophthalmopathy. The V and J genes are TRBV5-1 and TRBJ1-1; the D is unclear. The specimen was blood. CDR3 in DNA: TGCGCCAGCAGCTTGCAAGGCGGGATGAACACTGAAGCTTTCTTT. Translated, it gives CASSLQGGMNTEAFF.